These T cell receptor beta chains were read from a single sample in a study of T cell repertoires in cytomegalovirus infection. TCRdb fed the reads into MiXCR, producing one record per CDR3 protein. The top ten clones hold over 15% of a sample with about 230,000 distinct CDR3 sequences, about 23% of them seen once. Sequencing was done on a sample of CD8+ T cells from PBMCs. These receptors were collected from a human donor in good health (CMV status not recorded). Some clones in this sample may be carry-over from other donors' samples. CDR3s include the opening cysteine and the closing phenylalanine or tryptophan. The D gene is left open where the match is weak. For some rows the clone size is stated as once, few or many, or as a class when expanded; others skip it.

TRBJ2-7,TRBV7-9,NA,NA,TGTGCCAGCAGCTGGGGTGGAGGGTTCGAGCAGTACTTC,CASSWGGGFEQYF
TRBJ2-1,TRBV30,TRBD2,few,TGTGCCTGGACCACGGGACTAGCGTTCAATGAGCAGTTCTTC,CAWTTGLAFNEQFF
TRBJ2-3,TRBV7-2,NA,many,TGTGCCAGCAGCTCGGGACCTCTTACGCAGTATTTT,CASSSGPLTQYF
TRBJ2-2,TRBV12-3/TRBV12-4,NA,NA,TGTGCCAGCAGTTTATCAGGGTTTGGCGGGGAGCTGTTTTTT,CASSLSGFGGELFF
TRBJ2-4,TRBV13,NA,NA,TGTGCCAGCAGCGTTAGTTCCAAAAACATTCAGTACTTC,CASSVSSKNIQYF
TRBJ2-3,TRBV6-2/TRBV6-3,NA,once,TGTGCCTCGTCCGATCCAGATACGCAGTATTTT,CASSDPDTQYF
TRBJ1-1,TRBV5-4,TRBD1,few,TGTGCCAGCAGCGATCCATGGACAGGGGGAAGCACTGAAGCTTTCTTT,CASSDPWTGGSTEAFF
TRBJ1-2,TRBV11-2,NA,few,TGTGCCAGCAGCTTAGATCCGACGGGTATTCCCTATGGCTACACCTTC,CASSLDPTGIPYGYTF
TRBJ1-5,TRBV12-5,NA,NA,TGTGCTAGTGGTTTGGTCAGCTTGCAGCCCCAGCATTTT,CASGLVSLQPQHF
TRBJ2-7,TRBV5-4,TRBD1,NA,TGTGCCAGCAGCACCGGGACAGGTAGTAGGGAGCAGTACTTC,CASSTGTGSREQYF
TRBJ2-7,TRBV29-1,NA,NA,TGCAGAGCTGGGCCGCTGTCCTACGAGCAGTACTTC,CRAGPLSYEQYF
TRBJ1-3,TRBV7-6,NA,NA,TGTGCCAGCAGCTTAGCGAATCCCCGCATTGGAAACACCATATATTTT,CASSLANPRIGNTIYF
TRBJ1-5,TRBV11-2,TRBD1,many,TGTGCCAGCAGCTTAGGGGACAGGGGGCTAGGTCAGCCCCAGCATTTT,CASSLGDRGLGQPQHF
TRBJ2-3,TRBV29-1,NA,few,TGCAGCGCACAGCCCCTAAGCACAGATACGCAGTATTTT,CSAQPLSTDTQYF
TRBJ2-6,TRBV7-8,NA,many,TGTGCCAGCAGCTGGGCTTCTGGGGCCAACGTCCTGACTTTC,CASSWASGANVLTF
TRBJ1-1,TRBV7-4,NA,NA,TGTGCCAGCAGCCGCCGGAGGGATACTGAAGCTTTCTTT,CASSRRRDTEAFF
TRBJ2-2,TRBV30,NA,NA,TGTGCCTGGAGTGCAACCCCGGAGGGGACCGGGGAGCTGTTTTTT,CAWSATPEGTGELFF
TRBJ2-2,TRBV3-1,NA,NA,TGTGCCAGCAGCCAAGATTCGGGGGCCGGGGAGCTGTTTTTT,CASSQDSGAGELFF
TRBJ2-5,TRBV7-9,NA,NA,TGTGCCAGCAGCTTAACGACGGGCCAAGAGACCCAGTACTTC,CASSLTTGQETQYF
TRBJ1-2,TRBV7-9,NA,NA,TGTGCCAGCAGCTCGGAGGGGGACCATTATGGCTACACCTTC,CASSSEGDHYGYTF
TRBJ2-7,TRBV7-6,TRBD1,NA,TGTGCCAGCAGCCCGGGGGACAGGGACCCGGGGCAGTACTTC,CASSPGDRDPGQYF
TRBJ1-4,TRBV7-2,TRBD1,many,TGTGCCAGCAGCTTGCGGGACAGAAATGAAAAACTGTTTTTT,CASSLRDRNEKLFF
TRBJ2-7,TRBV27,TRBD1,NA,TGTGCCAGCAGTTTACAGGACAGGGAGCATGAGCAGTACTTC,CASSLQDREHEQYF
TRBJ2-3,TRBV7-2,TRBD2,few,TGTGCCAGCAGCGGGACTAGCGGGGGCCTCGGGACGCAGTATTTT,CASSGTSGGLGTQYF
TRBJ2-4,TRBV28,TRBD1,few,TGTGCCAGCAGGGGACAGGGGGCCGCCAAAAACATTCAGTACTTC,CASRGQGAAKNIQYF
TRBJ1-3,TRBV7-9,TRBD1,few,TGTGCCAGCAGCTTTGGGACAGGGGACCCATTGTCCACCATATATTTT,CASSFGTGDPLSTIYF
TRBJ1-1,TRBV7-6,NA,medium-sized,TGTGCCAGCAGCTTAGCGGGGGGGAACACTGAAGCTTTCTTT,CASSLAGGNTEAFF
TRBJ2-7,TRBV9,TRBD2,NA,TGTGCCAGCAGCGTAGTGGGCGATGGGACTGTGGTAGCGGGGGGGGCCTTAATGTGCTACGAGCAGTACTTC,CASSVVGDGTVVAGGALMCYEQYF
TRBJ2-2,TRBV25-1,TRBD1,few,TGTGCCAGCCATCCCGGGACAGGGGGCATAGGCACCGGGGAGCTGTTTTTT,CASHPGTGGIGTGELFF
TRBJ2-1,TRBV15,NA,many,TGTGCCACCAGCAGAGAAGGAGGGGGGGGGTTCAATGAGCAGTTCTTC,CATSREGGGGFNEQFF
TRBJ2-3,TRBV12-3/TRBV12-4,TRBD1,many,TGTGCCAGCAGTGCCCAGGGGGCCACAGATACGCAGTATTTT,CASSAQGATDTQYF
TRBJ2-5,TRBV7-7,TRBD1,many,TGTGCCAGCAGCTCATTCCGGGACAGCGACCGTGGGACCCAGTACTTC,CASSSFRDSDRGTQYF
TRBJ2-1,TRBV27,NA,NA,TGTGCCAGCAGTTTATCGCCAGTCGGTGAGCAGTTCTTC,CASSLSPVGEQFF
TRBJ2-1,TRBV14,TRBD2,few,TGTGCCAGCAGCCAAGATTATGGCGGGGGGGCCTCTGAGCAGTTCTTC,CASSQDYGGGASEQFF
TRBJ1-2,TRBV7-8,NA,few,TGTGCCAGCAGCTTAGGAGGCGCCGGGAGGGTGAAGGATGGCTACACCTTC,CASSLGGAGRVKDGYTF
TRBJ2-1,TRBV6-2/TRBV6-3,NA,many,TGTGCCAGCAGTTACTCCGTAAGTTTCTCCTACAATGAGCAGTTCTTC,CASSYSVSFSYNEQFF
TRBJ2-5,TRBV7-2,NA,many,TGTGCCAGCAGCTTAGGCACCAAGCTCGAGTACTTC,CASSLGTKLEYF
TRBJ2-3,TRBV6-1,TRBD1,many,TGTGCCAGCAGTAACAGGGGGCGTGAGACAGATACGCAGTATTTT,CASSNRGRETDTQYF
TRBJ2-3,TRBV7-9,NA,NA,TGTGCCAGCAGCAGAGAAGTCCGCCTCAGCACAGATACGCAGTATTTT,CASSREVRLSTDTQYF
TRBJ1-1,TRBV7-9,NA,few,TGTGCCAGCAGCTTGTTGGGTCTTATAAACACTGAAGCTTTCTTT,CASSLLGLINTEAFF
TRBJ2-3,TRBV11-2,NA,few,TGTGCCAGCAGCTTAATGGCAGATACGCAGTATTTT,CASSLMADTQYF
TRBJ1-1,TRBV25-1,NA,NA,TGTGCCAGCAGTCTTAGTACTGAAGCTTACTTT,CASSLSTEAYF
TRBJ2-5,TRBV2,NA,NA,TGTGCCAGCAGTGAACGGTACCAAGAGACCCAGTACTTC,CASSERYQETQYF